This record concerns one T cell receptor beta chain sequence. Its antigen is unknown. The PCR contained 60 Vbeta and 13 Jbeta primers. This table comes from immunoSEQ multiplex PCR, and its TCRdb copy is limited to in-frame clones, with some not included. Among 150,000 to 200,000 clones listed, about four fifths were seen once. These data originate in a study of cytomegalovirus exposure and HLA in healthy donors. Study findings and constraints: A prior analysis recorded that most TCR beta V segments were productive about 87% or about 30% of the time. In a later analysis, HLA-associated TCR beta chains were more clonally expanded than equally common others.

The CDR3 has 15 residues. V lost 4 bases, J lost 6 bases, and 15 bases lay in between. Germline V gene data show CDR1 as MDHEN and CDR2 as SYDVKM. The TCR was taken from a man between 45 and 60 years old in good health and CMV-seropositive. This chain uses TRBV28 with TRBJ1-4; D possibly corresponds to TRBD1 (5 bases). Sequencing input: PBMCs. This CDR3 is CASSSPLGHYEKLFF. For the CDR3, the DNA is TGTGCCAGCAGTTCCCCTTTGGGGCATTATGAAAAACTGTTTTTT.